The rows below give T cell receptor beta chains drawn from one sample of a study of cytomegalovirus exposure and HLA in healthy donors. Sequencing used immunoSEQ multiplex PCR; TCRdb keeps in-frame clones, though not all of them. The sample yields about 130,000 clones, about 9.2% seen once. The sequenced sample was PBMCs. The receptors were sampled from a woman aged 40 to 55 in good health and CMV-seropositive. Both conserved end residues are trimmed from each CDR3.

V gene	CDR3 length	J gene	CDR3 protein
TRBV7-8	12	TRBJ1-1	ASSLEIRGTEAF
TRBV29-1	13	TRBJ2-2	SVQGLAGDTGELF
TRBV7-8	12	TRBJ1-1	ASSPGLMNTEAF
TRBV2	10	TRBJ1-2	ASRESFSGYT
TRBV6-1	11	TRBJ1-2	ASSDRGADGYT
TRBV14	13	TRBJ1-2	ASSQDRQGGYGYT
TRBV5-1	13	TRBJ1-1	ASSLAGQLNTEAF
TRBV14	14	TRBJ1-1	ASSQDLGGADTEAF
TRBV29-1	11	TRBJ2-5	SVELGGGETQY
TRBV2	11	TRBJ1-1	ASSEARVSEAF
TRBV7-2	12	TRBJ1-6	ASSSDSYNSPLH
TRBV2	13	TRBJ1-5	ASSERTGEGQPQH
TRBV7-8	16	TRBJ1-3	ASSLGGGVVASGNTIY
TRBV6-6	11	TRBJ1-5	ASQGQFNQPQH
TRBV6-5	12	TRBJ1-1	ASSQDRVNTEAF
TRBV19	12	TRBJ1-2	ASSISTGTNIHT
TRBV19	14	TRBJ1-5	ASSIQRGTGNQPQH
TRBV29-1	13	TRBJ2-1	SVPGGGRSYNEQF
TRBV5-1	12	TRBJ1-4	ASSLGTGGEKLF
TRBV19	14	TRBJ2-5	ASSISGGRVGETQY
TRBV5-4	12	TRBJ2-5	ASSLSGRQETQY
TRBV5-1	12	TRBJ2-2	ASSSDDSTGELF
TRBV5-1	12	TRBJ2-5	ASRPTPLEETQY
TRBV4-3	14	TRBJ1-4	ASSQDMREANEKLF
TRBV7-9	14	TRBJ2-5	ASSFRKQDHEETQY
TRBV7-9	12	TRBJ2-5	ASSLEGGAETQY
TRBV4-2	13	TRBJ2-7	ASSLTLGANYEQY
TRBV6-6	13	TRBJ2-7	ASRDLAGGTYEQY
TRBV5-1	12	TRBJ1-3	ASTPDSSGNTIY
TRBV6-1	11	TRBJ1-2	ASSVQGNYGYT
TRBV7-9	15	TRBJ1-5	ASSLASGRGSNQPQH
TRBV5-5	14	TRBJ2-2	ASSLLASIDAGELF
TRBV6-5	13	TRBJ2-7	ASSSDRGRGYEQY
TRBV7-9	11	TRBJ2-5	ASSLAGAETQY
TRBV27	12	TRBJ2-5	ASTSLDRQETQY
TRBV27	14	TRBJ1-2	ASSPRTGASFYGYT
TRBV2	10	TRBJ1-3	ASSETRNTIY
TRBV2	10	TRBJ2-5	ASSDRGETQY